This entry lists 4 T cell receptor beta chains sequenced from one sample in a study of blood T cell repertoires in COVID-19. TCRdb keeps only in-frame clones here, not all; method: immunoSEQ multiplex PCR. The repertoire holds 130,000 to 150,000 clones, with 84% as singletons. The source material was peripheral blood. All receptors come from a human donor in a cohort sampled during active COVID-19.

The rearrangement links TRBV6-4 to TRBJ2-3; 15 bases line up with TRBD2. Germline-derived CDR1 and CDR2 are MRHNA and SNTAGT. The CDR3 extends over 16 amino acids. The V gene end was trimmed by 3 bases and the J gene end by 4 bases; junction bases not matched to a gene: 2. The CDR3 bases are TGTGCCAGCAGTGAAGGGACTAGCGGGGGGCCAGATACGCAGTATTTT. Protein product: CASSEGTSGGPDTQYF.

The chain carries TRBV7-2 and TRBJ1-2; 9 positions agree with TRBD1. CDR3 length: 13 residues. J was trimmed by 7 bases and V by 4 bases; bases with no gene match: 4. The germline CDR1 and CDR2 sequences are SGHTA and FQGNSA. The CDR3 coding sequence is TGTGCCAGCAGCTGGGACAGGGCGGGTGGCTACACCTTC. It specifies CASSWDRAGGYTF.

The genes are TRBV5-1 and TRBJ2-7; tentative D call: TRBD1 (6 bases). There are 16 residues in the CDR3. The V end was cut by 1 base, the J end by 4 bases, with 18 bases between. Germline V lookup: CDR1 SGHRS, CDR2 YFSETQ. CDR3 in DNA: TGCGCCAGCAGCTTGCGGGTAGGGAAGGGGGTATACGAGCAGTACTTC. Translated, it gives CASSLRVGKGVYEQYF.

The chain carries TRBV19 and TRBJ1-2; a possible D gene is TRBD1 (5 bases). Per the germline V gene, CDR1 is LNHDA and CDR2 is SQIVND (reference sequence). The CDR3 length is 15 residues. The V end lost 7 bases, the J end lost 4 bases, and 19 bases lay between the germline ends. The CDR3 bases are TGTGCCAGTACCCGATCCGGGGGAGGGGTCTATGGCTACACCTTC. It translates to CASTRSGGGVYGYTF.